The next 3 T cell receptor beta chains were all read from a single sample in a study of Graves' ophthalmopathy and Graves' hyperthyroidism. Researchers took RNA transcripts and amplified TCR beta CDR3 regions from them. First-round RT-PCR used HTBI primers; second-round multiplex PCR followed. Each CDR3 protein is one row after TCRdb ran MiXCR on the multiplex PCR reads. The data show roughly 400,000 distinct CDR3 sequences, about 16% seen once. The material sequenced was peripheral blood. The receptor source for this set is a woman under 30 with stable Graves' hyperthyroidism.

Many counts were recorded for this clonotype. This rearrangement joins TRBV7-3 to TRBJ2-2; perhaps TRBD1 as D (6 bases). This CDR3 contains 13 residues. Between the trimmed V and J ends, which lost 8 bases and 0 bases, there was a span of 7 bases. Germline assignment: CDR1 SGHTA and CDR2 FQGTGA. The CDR3 DNA reads TGTGCCAGCGGGGGCACGAACACCGGGGAGCTGTTTTTT. It is translated as CASGGTNTGELFF.

This clonotype was picked up many times. The chain joins TRBV12-3 or TRBV12-4 to TRBJ1-1; weak D call: TRBD1 (6 bases). The V gene lost 7 bases and the J gene lost 6 bases, with 15 bases spanning the gap. This CDR3 is built from 13 residues. CDR3 nucleotides: TGTGCCAGCACCACAGGGAGGAGGGCTGAAGCTTTCTTT. Translation: CASTTGRRAEAFF.

For this clonotype: At one boundary the junction diverges from the germline segment, which might be a read error. V usage is TRBV12-3 or TRBV12-4 and J usage is TRBJ2-5; D is unresolved. The CDR3 consists of 13 residues. DNA for the CDR3: TGTGCCAGTAGTTCAGCGATGCAAGAGACCCAGTACTTC. Translation: CASSSAMQETQYF.